The clone carrying this TCR beta chain was observed a handful of times. Deletions cut 5 bases from V and 8 bases from J, with 15 bases between. This CDR3 has 13 amino acids. TCRdb reprocessed the 5' RACE reads via MiXCR and lists one record per CDR3 protein. In the table there are roughly 120,000 distinct CDR3 sequences, 10% to 15% of which are singletons. This record belongs to a study of spatial heterogeneity in lung cancer. Sample time point: blood at routine non-recurrence follow-up after resection. The authors sequenced whole RNA from tumor, nontumor lung or frozen PBMC without sorting. This specimen was PBMCs, taken at follow-up. The clonotype originates from a male donor with early-stage non-small cell lung cancer. The chain recombines TRBV12-3 or TRBV12-4 with TRBJ1-2; no reliable D call. CDR3 residues: CASSPARPKGYTF. In nucleotides, the CDR3 is TGTGCCAGCAGTCCGGCCAGGCCGAAGGGCTACACCTTC.